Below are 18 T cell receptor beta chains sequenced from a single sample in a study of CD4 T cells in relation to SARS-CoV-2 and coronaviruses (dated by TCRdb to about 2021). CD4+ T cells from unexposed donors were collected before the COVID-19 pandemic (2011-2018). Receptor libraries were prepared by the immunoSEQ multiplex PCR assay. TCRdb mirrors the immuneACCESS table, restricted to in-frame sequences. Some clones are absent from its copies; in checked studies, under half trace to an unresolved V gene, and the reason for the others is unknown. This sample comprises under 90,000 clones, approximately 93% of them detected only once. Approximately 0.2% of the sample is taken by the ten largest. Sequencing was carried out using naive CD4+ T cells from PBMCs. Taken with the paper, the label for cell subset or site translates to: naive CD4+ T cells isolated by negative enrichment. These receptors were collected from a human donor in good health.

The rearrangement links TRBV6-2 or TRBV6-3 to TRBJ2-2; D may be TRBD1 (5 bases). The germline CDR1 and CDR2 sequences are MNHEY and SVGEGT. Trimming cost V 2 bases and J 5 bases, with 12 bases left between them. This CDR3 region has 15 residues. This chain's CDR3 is CASSYPTAWTGELFF. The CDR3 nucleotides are TGTGCCAGCAGTTACCCGACAGCTTGGACCGGGGAGCTGTTTTTT.

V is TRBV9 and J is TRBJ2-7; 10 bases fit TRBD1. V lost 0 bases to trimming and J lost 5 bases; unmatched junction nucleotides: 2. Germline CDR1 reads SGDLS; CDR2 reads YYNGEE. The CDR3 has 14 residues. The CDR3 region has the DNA TGTGCCAGCAGCGTAGGAGACAGGGGGCACGAGCAGTACTTC. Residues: CASSVGDRGHEQYF. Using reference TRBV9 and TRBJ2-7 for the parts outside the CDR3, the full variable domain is DSGVTQTPKHLITATGQRVTLRCSPRSGDLSVYWYQQSLDQGLQFLIQYYNGEERAKGNILERFSAQQFPDLHSELNLSSLELGDSALYFCASSVGDRGHEQYFGPGTRLTVT.

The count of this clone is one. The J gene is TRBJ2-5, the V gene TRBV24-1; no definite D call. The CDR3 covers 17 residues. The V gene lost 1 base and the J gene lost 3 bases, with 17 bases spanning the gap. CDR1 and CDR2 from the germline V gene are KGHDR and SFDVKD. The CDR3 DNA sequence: TGTGCCACCAGTGATTTCGTAGGGTCTGTTAACGAAGAGACCCAGTACTTC. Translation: CATSDFVGSVNEETQYF.

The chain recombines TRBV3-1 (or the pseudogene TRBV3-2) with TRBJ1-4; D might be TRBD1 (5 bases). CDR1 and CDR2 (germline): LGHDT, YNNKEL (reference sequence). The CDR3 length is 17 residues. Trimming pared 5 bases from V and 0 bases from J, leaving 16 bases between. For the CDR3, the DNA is TGTGCCAGCAGCTCCCCAGGCCTGACAGCAACTAATGAAAAACTGTTTTTT. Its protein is CASSSPGLTATNEKLFF.

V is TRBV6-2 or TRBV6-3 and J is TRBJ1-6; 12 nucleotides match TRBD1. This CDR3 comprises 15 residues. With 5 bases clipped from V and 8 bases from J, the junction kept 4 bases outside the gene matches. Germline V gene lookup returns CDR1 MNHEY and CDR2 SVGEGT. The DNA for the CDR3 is TGTGCCAGCAGTCGCGGGACAGGGGGCTATTCACCCCTCCACTTT. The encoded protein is CASSRGTGGYSPLHF.

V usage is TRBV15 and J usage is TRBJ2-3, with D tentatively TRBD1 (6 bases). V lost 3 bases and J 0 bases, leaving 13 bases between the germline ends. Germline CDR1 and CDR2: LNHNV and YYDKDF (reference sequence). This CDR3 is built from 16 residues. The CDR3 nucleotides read TGTGCCACCAGCAGTCGCCGGACAGCCAGCACAGATACGCAGTATTTT. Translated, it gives CATSSRRTASTDTQYF.

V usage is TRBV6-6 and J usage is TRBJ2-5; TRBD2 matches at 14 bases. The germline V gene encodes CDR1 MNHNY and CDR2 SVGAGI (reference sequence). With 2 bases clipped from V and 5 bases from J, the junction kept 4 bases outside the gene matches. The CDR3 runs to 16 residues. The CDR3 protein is CASSYRLAGGRETQYF. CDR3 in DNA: TGTGCCAGCAGTTACCGACTAGCGGGGGGGCGTGAGACCCAGTACTTC.

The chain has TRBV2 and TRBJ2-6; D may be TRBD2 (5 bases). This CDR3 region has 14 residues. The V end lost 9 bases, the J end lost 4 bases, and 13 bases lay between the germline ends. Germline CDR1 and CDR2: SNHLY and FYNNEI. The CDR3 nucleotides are TGTGCCAGGACGGGATTGGCGGGGGCCAACGTCCTGACTTTC. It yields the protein CARTGLAGANVLTF.

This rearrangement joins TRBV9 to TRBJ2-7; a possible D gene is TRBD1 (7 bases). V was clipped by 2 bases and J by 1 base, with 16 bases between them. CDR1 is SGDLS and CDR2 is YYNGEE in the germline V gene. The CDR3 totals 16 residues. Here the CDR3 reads CASSVGGTALSYEQYF. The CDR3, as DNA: TGTGCCAGCAGCGTTGGGGGGACAGCCCTATCCTACGAGCAGTACTTC.

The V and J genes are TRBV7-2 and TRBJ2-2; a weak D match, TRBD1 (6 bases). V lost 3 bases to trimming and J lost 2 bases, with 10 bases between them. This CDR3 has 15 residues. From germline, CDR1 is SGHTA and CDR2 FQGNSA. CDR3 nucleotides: TGTGCCAGCAGCTTCGCAGGGGTAAACACCGGGGAGCTGTTTTTT. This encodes CASSFAGVNTGELFF.

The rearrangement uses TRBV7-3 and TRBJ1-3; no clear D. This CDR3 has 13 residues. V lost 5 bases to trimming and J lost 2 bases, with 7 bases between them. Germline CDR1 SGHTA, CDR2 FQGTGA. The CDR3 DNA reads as TGTGCCAGCAGCCATACCCCTGGAAACACCATATATTTT. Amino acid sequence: CASSHTPGNTIYF.

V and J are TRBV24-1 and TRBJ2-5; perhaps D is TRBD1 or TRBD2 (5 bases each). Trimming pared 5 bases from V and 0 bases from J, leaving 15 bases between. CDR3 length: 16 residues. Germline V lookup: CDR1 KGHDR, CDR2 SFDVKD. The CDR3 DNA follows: TGTGCCACCAGTGCACCAGGGACGGCTTACCAAGAGACCCAGTACTTC. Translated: CATSAPGTAYQETQYF.

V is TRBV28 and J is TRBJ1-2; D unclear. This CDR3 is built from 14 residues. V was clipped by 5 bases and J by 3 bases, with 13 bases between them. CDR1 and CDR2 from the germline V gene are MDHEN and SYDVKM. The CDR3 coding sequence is TGTGCCAGCAGTCCCTCGCCGACTGACTATGGCTACACCTTC. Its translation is CASSPSPTDYGYTF.

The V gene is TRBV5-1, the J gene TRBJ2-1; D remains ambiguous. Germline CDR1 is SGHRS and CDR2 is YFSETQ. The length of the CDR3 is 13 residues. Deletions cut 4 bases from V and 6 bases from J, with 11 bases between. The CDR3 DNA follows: TGCGCCAGCAGCAATACTGGGTCCAATGAGCAGTTCTTC. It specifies CASSNTGSNEQFF. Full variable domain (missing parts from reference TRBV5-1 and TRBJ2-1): KAGVTQTPRYLIKTRGQQVTLSCSPISGHRSVSWYQQTPGQGLQFLFEYFSETQRNKGNFPGRFSGRQFSNSRSEMNVSTLELGDSALYLCASSNTGSNEQFFGPGTRLTVL.

The CDR3 loop reads CASSGTGASYNEQFF. In DNA, the CDR3 is TGTGCCAGCAGCGGGACAGGGGCTTCTTACAATGAGCAGTTCTTC. The V gene is TRBV6-5, the J gene TRBJ2-1; 10 bases fit TRBD1. This CDR3 spans 15 amino acids. CDR1 is MNHEY, CDR2 SVGAGI, per germline. V lost 6 bases and J lost 4; bases outside the gene matches: 6.

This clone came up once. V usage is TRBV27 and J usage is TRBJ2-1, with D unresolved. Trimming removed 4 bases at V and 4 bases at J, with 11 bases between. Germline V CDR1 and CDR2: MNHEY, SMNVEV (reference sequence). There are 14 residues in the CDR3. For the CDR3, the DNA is TGTGCCAGCAGTTCCCAAGTTTATTACAATGAGCAGTTCTTC. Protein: CASSSQVYYNEQFF.

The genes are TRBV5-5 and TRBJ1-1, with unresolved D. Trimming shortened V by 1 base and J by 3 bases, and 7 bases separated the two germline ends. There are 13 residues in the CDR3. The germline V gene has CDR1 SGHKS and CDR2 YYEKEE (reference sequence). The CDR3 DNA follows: TGTGCCAGCAGCTTGCTCAGCTACACTGAAGCTTTCTTT. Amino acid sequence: CASSLLSYTEAFF.

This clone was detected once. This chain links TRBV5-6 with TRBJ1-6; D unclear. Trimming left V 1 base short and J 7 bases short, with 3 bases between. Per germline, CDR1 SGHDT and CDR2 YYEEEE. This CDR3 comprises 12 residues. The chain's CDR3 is CASSLRNSPLHF. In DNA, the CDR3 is TGTGCCAGCAGCTTGAGGAATTCACCCCTCCACTTT. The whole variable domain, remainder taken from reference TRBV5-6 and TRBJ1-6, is DAGVTQSPTHLIKTRGQQVTLRCSPKSGHDTVSWYQQALGQGPQFIFQYYEEEERQRGNFPDRFSGHQFPNYSSELNVNALLLGDSALYLCASSLRNSPLHFGNGTRLTVT.